What follows is one T cell receptor (beta chain) and its context. From the PCR reads, TCRdb re-called clones with MiXCR. The table records approximately 12,000 clones, more than 20% of them present only once. This sample was included in a study of metastatic and nonmetastatic thyroid tumors. Nobody among the patients had been given any treatment before thyroid surgery. Germline V lookup: CDR1 SGHRS, CDR2 YFSETQ. Trimming stripped 0 bases from V and 0 bases from J, with 4 bases between. The CDR3 has 14 residues. The V gene is TRBV5-1, the J gene TRBJ1-5; D remains unclear. This clonotype was obtained from a male donor with papillary thyroid cancer or a benign thyroid nodule (not recorded which). Some clones in this sample may be carry-over from other donors' samples. Sequencing was done on a sample of blood. The CDR3 reads CASSLGVSNQPQHF. The DNA of the CDR3 is TGCGCCAGCAGCTTGGGGGTTAGCAATCAGCCCCAGCATTTT.